Presented here are 22 T cell receptor beta chains from one specimen sequenced in a study of CD8+ T cells in alopecia areata. Following extraction, RNA underwent reverse transcription to cDNA, which served as the sequencing template. Assay used: immunoSEQ multiplex PCR; TCRdb lists only in-frame clones, some missing. Among 120,000 or so clones listed, more than 30% were seen once. Sequenced: CD4+ T cells sorted from blood. Receptors originate from a human donor with alopecia areata.

The chain's CDR3 is CSVTPSWGSTDTQYF. DNA for the CDR3: TGCAGCGTTACGCCAAGTTGGGGGAGCACAGATACGCAGTATTTT. The genes are TRBV29-1 and TRBJ2-3; either TRBD1 or TRBD2 may supply D (5 bases each). Trimming stripped 5 bases from V and 0 bases from J, with 15 bases between. CDR1 is SQVTM, CDR2 ANQGSEA, per germline. The CDR3 totals 15 residues.

V is TRBV28 and J is TRBJ1-4; the match to TRBD1 covers 7 bases. This CDR3 is 14 amino acids long. Looked up from germline, CDR1 is MDHEN and CDR2 is SYDVKM. The J segment lost 5 bases and the V segment lost 6 bases, leaving 6 bases of the junction unmatched. In nucleotides, the CDR3 is TGTGCCAGCAGCCAACAGGGGTGGAATGAAAAACTGTTTTTT. Protein product: CASSQQGWNEKLFF.

This clone came up a few times. The rearrangement links TRBV29-1 to TRBJ2-7; 7 bases align to TRBD1. Germline assignment: CDR1 SQVTM and CDR2 ANQGSEA. The CDR3 is made up of 14 amino acids. J was trimmed by 5 bases and V by 7 bases; bases with no gene match: 14. This CDR3 is CSGKGQEIPHEQYF. The CDR3 region has the DNA TGCAGCGGGAAAGGACAGGAAATCCCCCACGAGCAGTACTTC.

J is TRBJ1-5 and V is TRBV6-5; 7 positions match TRBD1. Germline lookup yields CDR1 MNHEY and CDR2 SVGAGI. The J segment lost 6 bases and the V segment lost 6 bases, leaving 8 bases of the junction unmatched. CDR3 length: 14 residues. The CDR3 DNA follows: TGTGCCAGCAGGCCGGGACAGTGGAGTCAGCCCCAGCATTTT. Translation: CASRPGQWSQPQHF.

The table lists this clone with a few counts. The rearrangement joins TRBV29-1 to TRBJ1-4, with D possibly TRBD1 on 6 matching bases. The CDR3 spans 13 residues. V lost 5 bases and J lost 6, with 13 bases in between. Germline CDR1 and CDR2: SQVTM and ANQGSEA. The DNA of the CDR3 is TGCAGCGTTCGACAGGATGTTGATGAAAAACTGTTTTTT. Encoded protein: CSVRQDVDEKLFF.

This clone was detected a few times. Other DNA variants within this sample encode the same CDR3. This chain connects TRBV19 to TRBJ2-3; D unresolved. V lost 1 base to trimming and J lost 4 bases, with 3 bases between them. Germline CDR1 reads LNHDA; CDR2 reads SQIVND (reference sequence). CDR3 length: 12 residues. In nucleotides, the CDR3 is TGTGCCAGTAGTATAGGGCCAGATACGCAGTATTTT. Translating gives CASSIGPDTQYF. The full variable domain, in which reference TRBV19 and TRBJ2-3 provide the parts outside the CDR3, is DGGITQSPKYLFRKEGQNVTLSCEQNLNHDAMYWYRQDPGQGLRLIYYSQIVNDFQKGDIAEGYSVSREKKESFPLTVTSAQKNPTAFYLCASSIGPDTQYFGPGTRLTVL.

V and J are TRBV29-1 and TRBJ2-7; 8 nucleotides align to TRBD1. The length of the CDR3 is 13 residues. Germline-derived CDR1 and CDR2 are SQVTM and ANQGSEA. J gave up 5 bases and V 4 bases, and 7 bases lay outside the gene matches. Here the CDR3 reads CSVVSDRGNEQYF. As DNA, the CDR3 is TGCAGCGTTGTAAGCGACAGGGGCAACGAGCAGTACTTC.

The chain links TRBV28 to TRBJ2-7; TRBD1 matches 9 bases. The trim removed 4 bases at V and 5 bases at J, leaving 3 bases unmatched. The CDR3 is 13 residues long. Germline V gene data show CDR1 as MDHEN and CDR2 as SYDVKM. CDR3 residues: CASSSGQGNEQYF. The CDR3 coding sequence is TGTGCCAGCAGTTCGGGACAGGGTAACGAGCAGTACTTC. The full variable domain, its missing parts supplied by reference TRBV28 and TRBJ2-7, is DVKVTQSSRYLVKRTGEKVFLECVQDMDHENMFWYRQDPGLGLRLIYFSYDVKMKEKGDIPEGYSVSREKKERFSLILESASTNQTSMYLCASSSGQGNEQYFGPGTRLTVT.

Notes on this clone: The sample contains more than one DNA sequence encoding this CDR3. This chain connects TRBV30 to TRBJ1-5; maybe TRBD1 (5 bases). CDR1 and CDR2 (germline): GTSNPN, SVGIG (reference sequence). The CDR3 spans 14 residues. The V end was cut by 2 bases, the J end by 2 bases, with 10 bases between. The CDR3 nucleotides read TGTGCCTGGAGTTGGGGCGGGGGCAATCAGCCCCAGCATTTT. This encodes CAWSWGGGNQPQHF.

The rearrangement links TRBV29-1 to TRBJ1-1; TRBD1 is a possible D gene (5 bases). The CDR3 length is 13 residues. Trimming removed 3 bases from V and 3 bases from J, with 11 bases in between. Germline CDR1 reads SQVTM; CDR2 reads ANQGSEA. Written as DNA, the CDR3 is TGCAGCGTTGAGAGGGGCGCGGACACTGAAGCTTTCTTT. It specifies CSVERGADTEAFF.

The chain combines TRBV27 with TRBJ1-2, with D perhaps TRBD1 (5 bases). The CDR3 loop spans 15 amino acids. Germline values: CDR1 MNHEY, CDR2 SMNVEV (reference sequence). Trimming left V 2 bases short and J 7 bases short, with 17 bases between. The CDR3 region is CASSLEGRTGSGYTF. The CDR3 DNA reads as TGTGCCAGCAGTTTAGAGGGCCGAACAGGTAGTGGCTACACCTTC.

The V and J genes are TRBV29-1 and TRBJ2-7; weak D call: TRBD1 (6 bases). CDR1 is SQVTM, CDR2 ANQGSEA, per germline. V was shortened by 7 bases and J by 5 bases, with 18 bases between the two germline ends. The CDR3 is 13 residues long. The CDR3, as DNA: TGCAGCGCTTCCGGGACAAGAAAAAACGAGCAGTACTTC. Protein: CSASGTRKNEQYF.

The chain carries TRBV7-2 and TRBJ1-1, with D possibly being TRBD1 (5 bases). Trimming cost V 5 bases and J 11 bases, with 15 bases left between them. Germline V gene data show CDR1 as SGHTA and CDR2 as FQGNSA. This CDR3 has 12 amino acids. The DNA for the CDR3 is TGTGCCAGCAGCGATGACAGCCTCGGGGCTTTCTTT. This sequence encodes CASSDDSLGAFF.

The gene calls are TRBV5-6 and TRBJ2-7, with TRBD2 matching over 15 bases. CDR3 length: 17 amino acids. Germline assignment: CDR1 SGHDT and CDR2 YYEEEE. The V segment lost 5 bases and the J segment 4 bases; nucleotides outside the gene matches: 10. CDR3 nucleotide sequence: TGTGCCAGCAGTCCGGGACTAGCGGGAGGAGGGATTTACGAGCAGTACTTC. It translates to CASSPGLAGGGIYEQYF.

V usage is TRBV5-4 and J usage is TRBJ1-1, with 7 bases fitting TRBD1. The CDR3 length is 15 residues. The germline gives CDR1 SGHNT, CDR2 YYREEE (reference sequence). The V gene end was trimmed by 4 bases and the J gene end by 5 bases; junction bases not matched to a gene: 11. CDR3 DNA sequence: TGTGCCAGCAGCGGACGACAGGGAGTCGTTACTGAAGCTTTCTTT. This sequence encodes CASSGRQGVVTEAFF.

The chain couples TRBV30 to TRBJ2-1; 15 bases map to TRBD2. The CDR3 runs 17 residues. CDR1 and CDR2 from the germline V gene are GTSNPN and SVGIG (reference sequence). After removal of 1 base from V and 7 bases from J, the junction contained 8 bases not matched to a gene. The DNA of the CDR3 is TGTGCCTGGAGTGCGTTCTGGACTAGCGGGAGGGGGAATGAGCAGTTCTTC. Translating it yields CAWSAFWTSGRGNEQFF.

The rearrangement joins TRBV4-1 to TRBJ2-4; D is uncertain. V was clipped by 5 bases and J by 6 bases, with 11 bases between them. This CDR3 has 13 amino acids. In germline, CDR1 is MGHRA, CDR2 YSYEKL. Here the CDR3 DNA reads TGCGCCAGCAGCTCCCCGGGCGTAAACATTCAGTACTTC. Protein sequence: CASSSPGVNIQYF.

This chain connects TRBV2 to TRBJ2-5; tentative D call: TRBD2 (5 bases). Germline lookup yields CDR1 SNHLY and CDR2 FYNNEI. V lost 5 bases to trimming and J lost 5 bases, with 18 bases between them. This CDR3 is built from 15 residues. The CDR3 DNA reads as TGTGCCAGCAGTCCCCACTCTAGCTTCCCCGAGACCCAGTACTTC. It encodes CASSPHSSFPETQYF.

In DNA, the CDR3 is TGCAGCGTTCGAGGGCGGGAGGACACTGAAGCTTTCTTT. This sequence encodes CSVRGREDTEAFF. This chain uses TRBV29-1 with TRBJ1-1; D gene ambiguous. The ends were cut back, 5 bases at V and 3 bases at J, with 13 bases in the middle. Per germline, CDR1 SQVTM and CDR2 ANQGSEA. The CDR3 loop spans 13 amino acids.

V and J are TRBV19 and TRBJ2-7; 8 nucleotides match TRBD2. CDR1 LNHDA and CDR2 SQIVND come from the germline V gene (reference sequence). Germline trimming cut 7 bases from V and 0 bases from J; bases unmatched to any gene: 8. The CDR3 totals 15 residues. The CDR3 spells CASKAQRGSSYEQYF. The CDR3 region has the DNA TGTGCCAGTAAGGCCCAGCGGGGGAGCTCCTACGAGCAGTACTTC.

V is TRBV29-1 and J is TRBJ2-6; D gene uncertain. CDR1 and CDR2 (germline): SQVTM, ANQGSEA. This CDR3 has 13 amino acids. V gave up 5 bases and J gave up 0 bases, with 5 bases separating them. The CDR3 loop is CSVRTSGANVLTF. CDR3 DNA: TGCAGCGTTCGGACCTCTGGGGCCAACGTCCTGACTTTC. Supplemented by reference TRBV29-1 and TRBJ2-6, the full variable domain reads SAVISQKPSRDICQRGTSLTIQCQVDSQVTMMFWYRQQPGQSLTLIATANQGSEATYESGFVIDKFPISRPNLTFSTLTVSNMSPEDSSIYLCSVRTSGANVLTFGAGSRLTVL.

The V gene is TRBV29-1, the J gene TRBJ2-7; possibly TRBD2 for D (7 bases). The V and J ends lost 6 bases and 3 bases respectively, with 15 bases between them. CDR1 and CDR2 (germline): SQVTM, ANQGSEA. This CDR3 has 13 residues. The CDR3 reads CSVGGTYFYEQYF. The CDR3 nucleotides read TGCAGCGTGGGGGGGACATACTTCTACGAGCAGTACTTC.